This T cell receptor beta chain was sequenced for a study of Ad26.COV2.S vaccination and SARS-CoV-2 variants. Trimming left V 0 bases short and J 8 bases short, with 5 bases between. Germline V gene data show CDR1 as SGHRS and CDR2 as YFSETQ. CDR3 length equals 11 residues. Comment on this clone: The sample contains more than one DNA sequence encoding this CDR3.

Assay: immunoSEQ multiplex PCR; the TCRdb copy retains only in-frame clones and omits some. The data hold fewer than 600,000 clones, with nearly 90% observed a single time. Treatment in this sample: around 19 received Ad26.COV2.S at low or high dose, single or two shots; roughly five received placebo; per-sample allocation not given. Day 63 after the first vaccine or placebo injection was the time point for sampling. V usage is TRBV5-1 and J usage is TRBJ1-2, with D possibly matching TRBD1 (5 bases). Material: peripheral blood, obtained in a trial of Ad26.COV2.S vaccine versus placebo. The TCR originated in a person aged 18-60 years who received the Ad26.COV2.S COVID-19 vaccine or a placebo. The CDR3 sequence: CASSLGGGYTF. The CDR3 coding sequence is TGCGCCAGCAGCTTGGGGGGCGGCTACACCTTC.